Following are 27 T cell receptor beta chains from one sample sequenced in a study of T cells in Graves' hyperthyroidism and ophthalmopathy. Amplified regions were TCR beta CDR3 sequences from RNA transcripts. Researchers ran a first-round RT-PCR on the TCR CDR3 using the HTBI primer set. Using its own MiXCR run on the multiplex PCR reads, TCRdb lists one record per CDR3 protein. The sample holds about 98,000 distinct CDR3 sequences, about 40% seen once. Sequencing was performed on peripheral blood or thyroid tissue (not recorded which). The receptors derive from a woman aged 25 to 45 with Graves' hyperthyroidism.

Of note for this clonotype: At one of its ends the junction is not consistent with the germline gene, which may arise from a read error. This chain connects TRBV7-7 to TRBJ2-2; TRBD2 aligns across 11 bases. Germline V CDR1 and CDR2: SSHAT, FNYEAQ (reference sequence). The CDR3 consists of 18 residues. The CDR3 DNA sequence: TGTGCTAGCAGCTTTTCTGCACTAGCGGGAGCCAACACCGGGGAGCTGTTTTTT. Residues: CASSFSALAGANTGELFF.

V usage is TRBV10-3 and J usage is TRBJ1-2; no firm D call. V was trimmed by 5 bases and J by 6 bases, leaving 7 bases between them. The CDR3 is made up of 11 amino acids. Germline loops: CDR1 ENHRY, CDR2 SYGVKD. CDR3 nucleotide sequence: TGTGCCATCAGTTCCGAGCATGGCTACACCTTC. Amino acids: CAISSEHGYTF.

Ten or more counts support this clonotype. The chain is built from TRBV19 and TRBJ1-2; D is unclear. There are 12 residues in the CDR3. Trimming shortened V by 5 bases and J by 5 bases, and 9 bases separated the two germline ends. In germline, CDR1 is LNHDA, CDR2 SQIVND (reference sequence). Here the CDR3 DNA reads TGTGCCAGTAGTTTAAGTACTTATGGCTACACCTTC. Its translation is CASSLSTYGYTF.

This clonotype came up many times. V gene TRBV3-1 combines with J gene TRBJ1-5; no firm D call. Between the trimmed V and J ends, which lost 0 bases and 1 base, there was a span of 1 base. Per germline, CDR1 LGHDT and CDR2 YNNKEL (reference sequence). This CDR3 comprises 13 residues. CDR3 loop: CASSQDSNQPQHF. In DNA, the CDR3 is TGTGCCAGCAGCCAAGACAGCAATCAGCCCCAGCATTTT. Complete variable domain (other parts from reference TRBV3-1 and TRBJ1-5): DTAVSQTPKYLVTQMGNDKSIKCEQNLGHDTMYWYKQDSKKFLKIMFSYNNKELIINETVPNRFSPKSPDKAHLNLHINSLELGDSAVYFCASSQDSNQPQHFGDGTRLSIL.

This clonotype was observed at least ten times. The chain recombines TRBV5-1 with TRBJ1-5; D gene ambiguous. CDR3 length: 13 amino acids. The V gene's germline CDR1 is SGHRS and CDR2 YFSETQ. V gave up 2 bases and J gave up 7 bases, with 10 bases separating them. CDR3 sequence: CASSFGPSQPQHF. For the CDR3, the DNA is TGCGCCAGCAGCTTTGGCCCGTCGCAGCCCCAGCATTTT. The entire variable domain, with the rest obtained from reference TRBV5-1 and TRBJ1-5, is as follows: KAGVTQTPRYLIKTRGQQVTLSCSPISGHRSVSWYQQTPGQGLQFLFEYFSETQRNKGNFPGRFSGRQFSNSRSEMNVSTLELGDSALYLCASSFGPSQPQHFGDGTRLSIL.

Ten or more counts support this clonotype. The V call is TRBV28, the J call TRBJ2-7; D is unresolved. The germline gives CDR1 MDHEN, CDR2 SYDVKM. The CDR3 covers 14 residues. With 4 bases removed from V and 2 bases from J, the gap between germline ends came to 12 bases. This CDR3 reads CASSSNWAPYEQYF. As DNA, the CDR3 is TGTGCCAGCAGTTCCAATTGGGCCCCCTACGAGCAGTACTTC. Supplemented by reference TRBV28 and TRBJ2-7, the full variable domain reads DVKVTQSSRYLVKRTGEKVFLECVQDMDHENMFWYRQDPGLGLRLIYFSYDVKMKEKGDIPEGYSVSREKKERFSLILESASTNQTSMYLCASSSNWAPYEQYFGPGTRLTVT.

This clonotype was recorded at least ten times. The gene calls are TRBV4-1 and TRBJ1-5; perhaps TRBD1 as D (5 bases). V shed 5 bases and J shed 5 bases, with 16 bases lying between them. There are 15 residues in the CDR3. Germline assignment: CDR1 MGHRA and CDR2 YSYEKL. In DNA, the CDR3 is TGCGCCAGCAGCGCCCTGAGTAGGGGACATCAGCCCCAGCATTTT. It specifies CASSALSRGHQPQHF.

This clonotype was observed at least ten times. The rearrangement links TRBV5-1 to TRBJ2-6, with D perhaps matching TRBD2 (5 bases). The CDR3 contains 14 residues. V lost 4 bases to trimming and J lost 3 bases, with 8 bases between them. In germline, CDR1 is SGHRS, CDR2 YFSETQ. CDR3 region: CASSDGGGANVLTF. CDR3 nucleotide sequence: TGCGCCAGCAGCGACGGAGGTGGGGCCAACGTCCTGACTTTC.

This clonotype was picked up many times. The chain recombines TRBV4-1 with TRBJ2-7; 9 bases agree with TRBD1. The CDR3 runs 16 residues. The junction had 7 bases not matched to a gene; V was cut back by 0 bases and J by 4 bases. In germline, CDR1 is MGHRA, CDR2 YSYEKL. In DNA form, the CDR3 reads TGCGCCAGCAGCCAAGATTTGGGACAGGGATTGTACGAGCAGTACTTC. It yields the protein CASSQDLGQGLYEQYF.

Ten or more counts support this clonotype. The gene calls are TRBV20-1 and TRBJ2-3; TRBD2 agrees at 11 bases. V lost 6 bases to trimming and J lost 2 bases; unmatched junction nucleotides: 4. The CDR3 extends over 14 amino acids. CDR1 DFQATT and CDR2 SNEGSKA come from the germline V gene (reference sequence). Here the CDR3 DNA reads TGCAGTGCCGTAGCGGGAGGGTTCACAGATACGCAGTATTTT. Its translation: CSAVAGGFTDTQYF.

This clonotype was recorded many times. The genes are TRBV20-1 and TRBJ1-3; no definite D call. This CDR3 has 13 residues. Germline values: CDR1 DFQATT, CDR2 SNEGSKA (reference sequence). Trimming removed 5 bases from V and 4 bases from J, with 12 bases in between. Written as DNA, the CDR3 is TGCAGTGCTGTCGACGCGGGCGGAAACACCATATATTTT. Protein sequence: CSAVDAGGNTIYF.

This clonotype was seen ten or more times. The chain uses TRBV7-9 and TRBJ1-4, with TRBD1 as a possible D gene (5 bases). Trimming stripped 4 bases from V and 2 bases from J, with 11 bases between. The CDR3 has 15 residues. CDR1 and CDR2 (germline): SEHNR, FQNEAQ (reference sequence). The CDR3 nucleotides are TGTGCCAGCAGCTCTCTTCGGGGGACTAATGAAAAACTGTTTTTT. Its protein product is CASSSLRGTNEKLFF.

This clonotype appeared many times. The J gene is TRBJ1-4, the V gene TRBV7-9, with 8 nucleotides matching TRBD1. Germline V gives CDR1 SEHNR, CDR2 FQNEAQ (reference sequence). V trimming: 5 bases; J trimming: 9 bases; junction bases outside the gene matches: 8. The CDR3 is 14 amino acids. The CDR3 is CASSNRQGRKKLFF. The CDR3 DNA is TGTGCCAGCAGCAACCGACAGGGGCGGAAAAAACTGTTTTTT.

This clonotype showed up many times. The rearrangement joins TRBV7-8 to TRBJ1-4; tentative D call: TRBD1 (5 bases). CDR1 and CDR2 (germline): SGHVS, FQNEAQ. The length of the CDR3 is 15 residues. Trimming took 5 bases from V and 6 from J, leaving 16 bases between them. The CDR3 sequence is CASSTRTLGDEKLFF. CDR3 DNA sequence: TGTGCCAGCAGCACCCGGACGTTAGGGGATGAAAAACTGTTTTTT.

This clonotype was detected a few times. The chain links TRBV2 to TRBJ2-7; 10 bases line up with TRBD2. This CDR3 has 15 amino acids. Germline trimming cut 3 bases from V and 0 bases from J; bases unmatched to any gene: 2. CDR1 is SNHLY, CDR2 FYNNEI, per germline. CDR3 loop: CASSDPSGSSYEQYF. CDR3 nucleotide sequence: TGTGCCAGCAGTGATCCTAGCGGGAGCTCCTACGAGCAGTACTTC.

About this clonotype itself: This is likely a read error, given that the CDR3 carries no conserved phenylalanine or tryptophan at its end. No DNA is shown, since the ends of the CDR3 on it are uncertain; the CDR3 is the one TCRdb lists. The chain couples TRBV7-2 to TRBJ1-1; the D call of TRBD1 is as the table states it, not checked on the DNA. The germline V gene has CDR1 SGHTA and CDR2 FQGNSA. The CDR3 numbers 15 amino acids, ends counted. CDR3 sequence reads: CASSLPGQQNTEASL.

At least ten counts were recorded for this clonotype. J is TRBJ2-5 and V is TRBV7-2; D gene unclear. CDR1 is SGHTA, CDR2 FQGNSA, per germline. V was pared by 2 bases and J by 2 bases, with 9 bases between. This CDR3 region has 14 residues. The CDR3 reads CASSLIGPQETQYF. The CDR3 DNA is TGTGCCAGCAGCTTAATAGGACCGCAAGAGACCCAGTACTTC.

This clonotype has at least ten counts. The V gene is TRBV14, the J gene TRBJ1-1, with D tentatively TRBD1 (6 bases). The CDR3 runs to 16 residues. Per germline, CDR1 SGHDN and CDR2 FVKESK. Deletions cut 0 bases from V and 4 bases from J, with 15 bases between. CDR3 sequence: CASSQDQGHFGTEAFF. DNA of the CDR3: TGTGCCAGCAGCCAAGACCAGGGACACTTCGGCACTGAAGCTTTCTTT.

Concerning this clonotype itself: Given a much more abundant clone one base away, this may be a read error. The chain combines TRBV28 with TRBJ1-1, with D possibly TRBD1 on 5 matching bases. The CDR3 contains 11 residues. Looked up from germline, CDR1 is MDHEN and CDR2 is SYDVKM. The CDR3 here is CVSSFRDYAFF. CDR3 nucleotide sequence: TGTGTCAGCAGTTTTCGGGACTACGCTTTCTTT.

With respect to this clonotype: A read error may produce the germline difference seen at one junction end. The chain combines TRBV12-3 or TRBV12-4 with TRBJ2-5, with 9 nucleotides matching TRBD1. The CDR3 length is 15 residues. The CDR3 sequence: CASSWPGQGKETRYF. The CDR3 DNA is TGTGCCAGCAGTTGGCCGGGACAGGGAAAAGAGACCCGGTACTTC.

This clonotype was seen ten or more times. CDR3 bases: TGTGCCAGCAGTTCCCAGGGGGCTCTCAATCAGCCCCAGCATTTT. The encoded protein is CASSSQGALNQPQHF. The V and J genes are TRBV6-6 and TRBJ1-5; 8 bases are shared with TRBD1. J was trimmed by 3 bases and V by 4 bases; bases with no gene match: 5. CDR1 is MNHNY, CDR2 SVGAGI, per germline (reference sequence). CDR3 length: 15 amino acids.

This clonotype was seen many times. The chain couples TRBV20-1 to TRBJ1-2, with a weak D call TRBD1 (6 bases). V lost 0 bases to trimming and J lost 2 bases, with 19 bases between them. This CDR3 contains 17 residues. Germline CDR1 reads DFQATT; CDR2 reads SNEGSKA (reference sequence). Written as DNA, the CDR3 is TGCAGTGCTAGAGAGATCCCTGGACAGATAGGAAACTATGGCTACACCTTC. Its protein is CSAREIPGQIGNYGYTF.

This clonotype was counted many times. The rearrangement joins TRBV10-3 to TRBJ2-5; 7 nucleotides match TRBD2. Germline assignment: CDR1 ENHRY and CDR2 SYGVKD. This CDR3 has 15 amino acids. The V segment lost 6 bases and the J segment 5 bases; nucleotides outside the gene matches: 12. This chain's CDR3 is CAISRGETSIETQYF. CDR3 nucleotides: TGTGCCATCAGCCGGGGGGAGACGTCGATCGAGACCCAGTACTTC.

The chain has TRBV6-6 and TRBJ2-7, with D possibly called TRBD1 or TRBD2 (5 bases each). There are 13 residues in the CDR3. The ends were cut back, 2 bases at V and 6 bases at J, with 11 bases in the middle. Germline values: CDR1 MNHNY, CDR2 SVGAGI (reference sequence). The CDR3 loop reads CASSYEGRLEQYF. The CDR3, as DNA: TGTGCCAGCAGTTACGAGGGGCGTCTCGAGCAGTACTTC.

The chain is built from TRBV7-9 and TRBJ2-7, with 11 bases fitting TRBD2. The CDR3 length is 16 residues. Trimming cost V 5 bases and J 6 bases; bases outside gene matches: 12. Germline V CDR1 and CDR2: SEHNR, FQNEAQ (reference sequence). CDR3 DNA sequence: TGTGCCAGCAGCCATGGGACTAGCGGCTCCCTTTCCGAGCAGTACTTC. Translation gives CASSHGTSGSLSEQYF.

This clonotype was observed many times. This chain joins TRBV11-2 and TRBJ1-1; TRBD1 is a possible D gene (5 bases). Between the trimmed V and J ends, which lost 0 bases and 4 bases, there was a span of 6 bases. CDR1 SGHAT and CDR2 FQNNGV come from the germline V gene. The CDR3 is 13 amino acids. CDR3 region: CASSLDRATEAFF. The CDR3 bases are TGTGCCAGCAGCTTAGACAGGGCCACTGAAGCTTTCTTT.

This clonotype was counted between two and nine times. V usage is TRBV18 and J usage is TRBJ1-1, with D hard to call. This CDR3 has 15 residues. Deletions cut 3 bases from V and 1 base from J, with 12 bases between. The germline V gene encodes CDR1 KGHSH and CDR2 LQKENI. CDR3 sequence reads: CASSPPNRQNTEAFF. CDR3 nucleotide sequence: TGTGCCAGCTCACCTCCCAATCGACAGAACACTGAAGCTTTCTTT.